One and the same sample provided the 21 T cell receptor beta chains below, sequenced in a study of blood T cell repertoires in COVID-19. The table came from immunoSEQ multiplex PCR; TCRdb's copy has only in-frame clones and leaves some out. The data hold 52,000 or so clones, with 65% to 85% observed a single time. The sample taken for sequencing was peripheral blood. These receptors all stem from a man aged 65 to 85 with active COVID-19.

The gene calls are TRBV4-3 and TRBJ2-7; perhaps TRBD2 as D (6 bases). This CDR3 region has 14 residues. V lost 0 bases and J lost 3, with 9 bases in between. In germline, CDR1 is LGHNA, CDR2 YSLEER. The CDR3 is CASSQEGGLYEQYF. The CDR3 DNA is TGCGCCAGCAGCCAAGAGGGGGGTCTCTACGAGCAGTACTTC.

This clone was observed a few times. The chain has TRBV28 and TRBJ1-1; the D is unclear. This CDR3 comprises 11 residues. Germline CDR1 reads MDHEN; CDR2 reads SYDVKM. V gave up 8 bases and J gave up 4 bases, with 8 bases separating them. The CDR3 DNA follows: TGTGCCAGCTCGGTCACCACTGAAGCTTTCTTT. Translated: CASSVTTEAFF.

This sequence joins TRBV14 and TRBJ2-2; D is unresolved. The CDR3 runs to 15 residues. Trimming stripped 3 bases from V and 6 bases from J, with 14 bases between. Germline V gives CDR1 SGHDN, CDR2 FVKESK. CDR3 sequence: CASSQPTGLAGELFF. The CDR3 DNA reads TGTGCCAGCAGCCAGCCCACGGGTTTGGCCGGGGAGCTGTTTTTT.

This chain joins TRBV7-2 and TRBJ2-2; TRBD1 matches at 10 bases. The length of the CDR3 is 16 residues. Per the germline V gene, CDR1 is SGHTA and CDR2 is FQGNSA. With V trimmed by 4 bases and J by 6 bases, 8 bases remained unmatched. CDR3 sequence reads: CASSWLRDRGPGELFF. For the CDR3, the DNA is TGTGCCAGCAGCTGGCTTCGGGACAGGGGACCCGGGGAGCTGTTTTTT. Combining the CDR3 with reference TRBV7-2 and TRBJ2-2 gives the whole variable domain GAGVSQSPSNKVTEKGKDVELRCDPISGHTALYWYRQSLGQGLEFLIYFQGNSAPDKSGLPSDRFSAERTGGSVSTLTIQRTQQEDSAVYLCASSWLRDRGPGELFFGEGSRLTVL.

This clone was recorded once. The chain is built from TRBV30 and TRBJ1-2; D remains ambiguous. CDR3 length equals 12 residues. The V gene lost 0 bases and the J gene lost 10 bases, with 12 bases spanning the gap. The V gene's germline CDR1 is GTSNPN and CDR2 SVGIG (reference sequence). In DNA, the CDR3 is TGTGCCTGGAGTGTACAACCGATCGACTACACCTTC. This encodes CAWSVQPIDYTF.

This chain links TRBV3-1 (or the pseudogene TRBV3-2) with TRBJ1-1; possible D gene TRBD1, 5 bases. This CDR3 spans 13 amino acids. The V gene lost 4 bases and the J gene lost 8 bases, with 14 bases spanning the gap. Germline CDR1 is LGHDT and CDR2 is YNNKEL (reference sequence). CDR3 sequence (DNA): TGTGCCAGCAGCCGTTACGCGGCAGGGGAAGCTTTCTTT. Its translation: CASSRYAAGEAFF.

V gene TRBV7-2 combines with J gene TRBJ1-3, with D tentatively TRBD1 (5 bases). The CDR3 covers 16 residues. From germline, CDR1 is SGHTA and CDR2 FQGNSA. The V end was cut by 2 bases, the J end by 2 bases, with 13 bases between. The CDR3 loop reads CASSLSSQGPGNTIYF. The CDR3 DNA is TGTGCCAGCAGCTTATCGAGTCAGGGTCCTGGAAACACCATATATTTT.

This clone has a single count. The rearrangement joins TRBV10-1 to TRBJ1-5; D perhaps matches TRBD1 (5 bases). The CDR3 contains 15 residues. CDR1 is WNHNN, CDR2 SYGVQD, per germline (reference sequence). V lost 8 bases, J lost 2 bases, and 16 bases lay in between. As DNA, the CDR3 is TGCGCCAGCGAGGAGGGGATGTTGCGCAATCAGCCCCAGCATTTT. Residues: CASEEGMLRNQPQHF.

The chain links TRBV11-2 to TRBJ2-3; D is uncertain. V was shortened by 0 bases and J by 5 bases, with 6 bases between the two germline ends. Germline CDR1 SGHAT, CDR2 FQNNGV. CDR3 size: 13 residues. CDR3 residues: CASSLDRQDTQYF. In nucleotides, the CDR3 is TGTGCCAGCAGCTTAGATCGACAAGATACGCAGTATTTT.

This clone appeared a few times. The chain is built from TRBV12-5 and TRBJ1-2, with TRBD1 matching over 9 bases. The CDR3 sequence is 13 residues long. The germline CDR1 and CDR2 sequences are LGHNT and FRNRAP. The ends lost 6 bases at V and 4 bases at J; junction bases unmatched: 3. The CDR3 DNA reads as TGTGCTAGTGGACAGGGGGCCTCCTATGGCTACACCTTC. Residues: CASGQGASYGYTF. Supplemented by reference TRBV12-5 and TRBJ1-2, the full variable domain reads DARVTQTPRHKVTEMGQEVTMRCQPILGHNTVFWYRQTMMQGLELLAYFRNRAPLDDSGMPKDRFSAEMPDATLATLKIQPSEPRDSAVYFCASGQGASYGYTFGSGTRLTVV.

This clone was recorded only once. The V gene is TRBV5-1, the J gene TRBJ2-7, with 11 bases aligning to TRBD1. Germline trimming cut 5 bases from V and 6 bases from J; bases unmatched to any gene: 7. The CDR3 sequence is 14 residues long. Germline V gives CDR1 SGHRS, CDR2 YFSETQ. The CDR3 protein is CASRTGTGGLEQYF. The DNA for the CDR3 is TGCGCCAGCAGAACCGGGACAGGGGGTCTCGAGCAGTACTTC.

The J gene is TRBJ1-5, the V gene TRBV14, with TRBD1 matching 8 bases. CDR3 length equals 13 residues. V trimming: 2 bases; J trimming: 7 bases; junction bases outside the gene matches: 1. Per germline, CDR1 SGHDN and CDR2 FVKESK. CDR3: CASSQTGGQPQHF. DNA for the CDR3: TGTGCCAGCAGCCAAACAGGGGGGCAGCCCCAGCATTTT.

This chain uses TRBV28 with TRBJ2-5; D not certain. The CDR3 has 12 amino acids. CDR1 and CDR2 (germline): MDHEN, SYDVKM. V shed 2 bases and J shed 3 bases, with 4 bases lying between them. The CDR3 region has the DNA TGTGCCAGCAGTTTACTCGAAGAGACCCAGTACTTC. It specifies CASSLLEETQYF.

The rearrangement joins TRBV18 to TRBJ2-1; TRBD1 agrees at 7 bases. Germline CDR1 is KGHSH and CDR2 is LQKENI. CDR3 length: 16 residues. J gave up 0 bases and V 1 base, and 3 bases lay outside the gene matches. The CDR3 DNA reads as TGTGCCAGCTCACCACAGGACAGGAGCTCCTACAATGAGCAGTTCTTC. It is translated as CASSPQDRSSYNEQFF.

This chain connects TRBV12-3 or TRBV12-4 to TRBJ1-1; D unclear. This CDR3 region has 13 residues. Trimming took off 5 bases at V and 0 bases at J, with 7 bases between the two ends. CDR3 DNA: TGTGCCAGCAGTCAGATTTTGAACACTGAAGCTTTCTTT. Translating gives CASSQILNTEAFF.

This clone was picked up one time. This chain links TRBV9 with TRBJ2-1; D unclear. The V gene's germline CDR1 is SGDLS and CDR2 YYNGEE. The CDR3 is 12 residues long. V was pared by 4 bases and J by 8 bases, with 10 bases between. DNA for the CDR3: TGTGCCAGCAGCACCTCCAGTCATGAGCAGTTCTTC. This codes for CASSTSSHEQFF.

This clone has more than one count but fewer than ten. The chain combines TRBV18 with TRBJ2-2, with a tentative D call TRBD2 (5 bases). Trimming removed 3 bases from V and 5 bases from J, with 16 bases in between. CDR1 and CDR2 from the germline V gene are KGHSH and LQKENI. The CDR3 runs 16 residues. CDR3 loop: CASSPPSSRGTGELFF. CDR3 DNA sequence: TGTGCCAGCTCACCCCCGAGTAGCCGGGGTACCGGGGAGCTGTTTTTT.

This chain joins TRBV27 and TRBJ2-3; D uncertain. The CDR3 is 14 amino acids. The germline gives CDR1 MNHEY, CDR2 SMNVEV (reference sequence). The V gene lost 3 bases and the J gene lost 6 bases, with 13 bases spanning the gap. The CDR3 sequence: CASSFQTLGDTQYF. The CDR3 DNA follows: TGTGCCAGCAGTTTTCAGACGTTGGGCGATACGCAGTATTTT.

V and J are TRBV18 and TRBJ2-1; TRBD2 matches at 11 bases. The CDR3 sequence is 17 residues long. CDR1 and CDR2 from the germline V gene are KGHSH and LQKENI. Unmatched junction bases numbered 11, after V lost 4 bases and J lost 6 bases. The CDR3 loop is CASSHTLAGGPRNEQFF. The CDR3 region has the DNA TGTGCCAGCTCACATACTTTAGCGGGAGGGCCTCGCAATGAGCAGTTCTTC.

The chain links TRBV30 to TRBJ1-6; D perhaps matches TRBD1 (6 bases). This CDR3 contains 15 residues. The germline V gene has CDR1 GTSNPN and CDR2 SVGIG (reference sequence). The V and J ends lost 0 bases and 6 bases respectively, with 12 bases between them. CDR3 DNA: TGTGCCTGGAGTGTACAGGGATTCTTTAATTCACCCCTCCACTTT. Translated, it gives CAWSVQGFFNSPLHF.

J is TRBJ1-5 and V is TRBV18; D is possibly TRBD1 (5 bases). Trimming pared 3 bases from V and 5 bases from J, leaving 8 bases between. Per the germline V gene, CDR1 is KGHSH and CDR2 is LQKENI. The CDR3 runs 13 residues. The CDR3 DNA reads as TGTGCCAGCTCACCGGGGCACCATCAGCCCCAGCATTTT. This encodes CASSPGHHQPQHF.